What follows are 17 T cell receptor beta chains derived from one specimen sequenced in a study of blood T cell repertoires in COVID-19. Profiling relied on immunoSEQ multiplex PCR, and the TCRdb table lists in-frame clones only, not all of them. The data hold almost 250,000 clones, with roughly 85% observed a single time. The sequenced material came from PBMCs or T cells enriched from blood (not recorded which). The receptors shown here come from a woman aged 45 to 65 with acute COVID-19.

The chain recombines TRBV7-9 with TRBJ1-6, with unresolved D. Germline assignment: CDR1 SEHNR and CDR2 FQNEAQ (reference sequence). The CDR3 sequence is 16 residues long. V lost 4 bases and J 7 bases, leaving 17 bases between the germline ends. The CDR3 loop is CASSSSGGQRNSPLHF. The CDR3 nucleotides are TGTGCCAGCAGCTCCAGTGGAGGCCAGCGGAATTCACCCCTCCACTTT.

The chain uses TRBV30 and TRBJ1-3, with D perhaps matching TRBD1 (5 bases). Germline V gene sequence: CDR1 GTSNPN, CDR2 SVGIG (reference sequence). Trimming stripped 4 bases from V and 2 bases from J, with 9 bases between. CDR3 length: 13 amino acids. The CDR3 reads CAWTGITGNTIYF. The CDR3 DNA reads as TGTGCCTGGACAGGGATAACTGGAAACACCATATATTTT.

As to this clone: The same CDR3 also results from other DNA sequences found in this sample. The rearrangement links TRBV7-8 to TRBJ1-1; TRBD1 might be the D (5 bases). V was trimmed by 5 bases and J by 0 bases, leaving 13 bases between them. Germline CDR1 reads SGHVS; CDR2 reads FQNEAQ. CDR3 length: 15 residues. The CDR3 protein is CASSPQGGMNTEAFF. CDR3 DNA: TGTGCCAGCAGCCCCCAGGGAGGCATGAACACTGAAGCTTTCTTT.

The J gene is TRBJ2-3, the V gene TRBV7-2; 8 bases align to TRBD1. This CDR3 contains 13 residues. Germline V gene data show CDR1 as SGHTA and CDR2 as FQGNSA. Trimming cost V 6 bases and J 7 bases; bases outside gene matches: 6. The CDR3 DNA is TGTGCCAGCAGTCCTAGACAGGGGAATACGCAGTATTTT. Translation gives CASSPRQGNTQYF.

V is TRBV5-1 and J is TRBJ2-5; 13 bases agree with TRBD2. The V gene's germline CDR1 is SGHRS and CDR2 YFSETQ. CDR3 size: 15 residues. V gave up 6 bases and J gave up 1 base; unmatched junction bases: 3. The DNA of the CDR3 is TGCGCCAGCACCGGACTAGCGGGGGCCCAAGAGACCCAGTACTTC. Protein: CASTGLAGAQETQYF.

This chain links TRBV5-4 with TRBJ2-5; D unresolved. The CDR3 is made up of 13 amino acids. V dropped 0 bases and J dropped 5 bases, with 8 bases sitting between them. Germline assignment: CDR1 SGHNT and CDR2 YYREEE (reference sequence). CDR3 in DNA: TGTGCCAGCAGCTTGGGAGTCGGGGAGACCCAGTACTTC. Protein sequence: CASSLGVGETQYF. Combining the CDR3 with reference TRBV5-4 and TRBJ2-5 gives the whole variable domain ETGVTQSPTHLIKTRGQQVTLRCSSQSGHNTVSWYQQALGQGPQFIFQYYREEENGRGNFPPRFSGLQFPNYSSELNVNALELDDSALYLCASSLGVGETQYFGPGTRLLVL.

V usage is TRBV18 and J usage is TRBJ2-1, with unresolved D. Germline CDR1 KGHSH, CDR2 LQKENI. V dropped 1 base and J dropped 4 bases, with 11 bases sitting between them. The CDR3 spans 15 residues. In nucleotides, the CDR3 is TGTGCCAGCTCACCACGGCCAGGTCAATACAATGAGCAGTTCTTC. Amino acids: CASSPRPGQYNEQFF.

As regards this clone: The identical CDR3 is also encoded by other nucleotide sequences in the sample. V gene TRBV30 combines with J gene TRBJ1-5; D unclear. Trimming shortened V by 2 bases and J by 1 base, and 3 bases separated the two germline ends. From germline, CDR1 is GTSNPN and CDR2 SVGIG (reference sequence). The CDR3 spans 12 residues. CDR3 in amino acids: CAWSRSNQPQHF. DNA of the CDR3: TGTGCCTGGAGTCGGAGCAATCAGCCCCAGCATTTT.

V and J are TRBV7-2 and TRBJ1-5; possible D gene TRBD1, 6 bases. The CDR3 is made up of 13 amino acids. Germline V gene sequence: CDR1 SGHTA, CDR2 FQGNSA. The V and J ends lost 6 bases and 7 bases respectively, with 13 bases between them. Here the CDR3 reads CASSDRNKQPQHF. The CDR3, as DNA: TGTGCCAGCAGTGACAGGAACAAACAGCCCCAGCATTTT.

The rearrangement links TRBV7-9 to TRBJ1-6; no firm D call. This CDR3 spans 14 amino acids. V was trimmed by 2 bases and J by 5 bases, leaving 7 bases between them. From germline, CDR1 is SEHNR and CDR2 FQNEAQ (reference sequence). CDR3 nucleotides: TGTGCCAGCAGCTTACATCAAAATAATTCACCCCTCCACTTT. This codes for CASSLHQNNSPLHF.

The rearrangement joins TRBV4-3 to TRBJ1-4; 7 positions agree with TRBD1. This CDR3 contains 16 residues. CDR1 and CDR2 (germline): LGHNA, YSLEER. V lost 4 bases to trimming and J lost 0 bases; unmatched junction nucleotides: 5. CDR3 residues: CASSLTGVPTNEKLFF. CDR3 DNA: TGCGCCAGCAGCCTTACAGGGGTACCAACTAATGAAAAACTGTTTTTT.

The V and J genes are TRBV19 and TRBJ1-2; TRBD1 matches at 7 bases. J lost 4 bases, V lost 6 bases, and 5 bases had no gene match. The length of the CDR3 is 13 residues. Germline V gene data show CDR1 as LNHDA and CDR2 as SQIVND (reference sequence). Written as DNA, the CDR3 is TGTGCCAGTAGCGAGGGACAGCTCTATGGCTACACCTTC. Its protein is CASSEGQLYGYTF.

The chain uses TRBV30 and TRBJ1-3, with 7 bases lining up with TRBD1. This CDR3 comprises 14 residues. The V gene's germline CDR1 is GTSNPN and CDR2 SVGIG (reference sequence). The junction had 2 bases not matched to a gene; V was cut back by 3 bases and J by 0 bases. The CDR3: CAWSAGGSGNTIYF. In nucleotides, the CDR3 is TGTGCCTGGAGCGCAGGGGGCTCTGGAAACACCATATATTTT.

This chain connects TRBV11-3 to TRBJ2-3, with D hard to call. Germline lookup yields CDR1 SGHNT and CDR2 YENEEA. Trimming took 0 bases from V and 6 from J, leaving 7 bases between them. The CDR3 runs to 13 residues. The CDR3 sequence: CASSLDLEDTQYF. CDR3 sequence (DNA): TGTGCCAGCAGCTTAGATCTAGAGGATACGCAGTATTTT.

The gene calls are TRBV6-5 and TRBJ2-7; a weak D match, TRBD1 (6 bases). The CDR3 consists of 13 residues. Germline V lookup: CDR1 MNHEY, CDR2 SVGAGI. Trimming cost V 2 bases and J 5 bases, with 10 bases left between them. As DNA, the CDR3 is TGTGCCAGCAGTTACCCTGGACAGCACGAGCAGTACTTC. Its protein product is CASSYPGQHEQYF.

The rearrangement links TRBV25-1 to TRBJ1-1, with D uncertain. This CDR3 has 14 amino acids. CDR1 MGHDK and CDR2 SYGVNS come from the germline V gene. Trimming removed 3 bases at V and 3 bases at J, with 11 bases between. The CDR3 region is CASSEHGRDTEAFF. The CDR3 DNA follows: TGTGCCAGCAGTGAGCACGGGCGGGACACTGAAGCTTTCTTT.

The chain joins TRBV6-5 to TRBJ1-6, with TRBD1 matching over 8 bases. The CDR3 is 15 amino acids. Germline values: CDR1 MNHEY, CDR2 SVGAGI. After removal of 0 bases from V and 10 bases from J, the junction contained 5 bases not matched to a gene. CDR3 nucleotides: TGTGCCAGCAGTTACTCAGACAGGGGAGGCTCACCCCTCCACTTT. Protein product: CASSYSDRGGSPLHF.